This paragraph reports one TCR beta chain. Its antigen is not identified. The data were taken from a study of beta chain features in type 1 diabetes. Overall study findings and caveats: All four CD4+ subsets from Type 1 diabetes patients carried moderately but significantly shorter TCRB CDR3s. Comparison showed that naive, central memory and Treg TCRB repertoires appeared more similar among patients than among healthy donors.

Using CD45RO/CCR7/CD25/CD127/CD95/CD27, CD4+ naive, central memory, regulatory and stem cell-like memory cells were sorted. Trimming took off 8 bases at V and 0 bases at J, with 10 bases between the two ends. CDR3 length: 13 amino acids. CDR1 and CDR2 from the germline V gene are MNHNS and SASEGT. cDNA synthesis used the whole RNA isolate, giving expressed TCRB sequences. Generated by immunoSEQ multiplex PCR, the TCRdb table keeps only in-frame clones and is missing some. The sample lists some 660,000 clones, over 12% occurring once. The V gene is TRBV6-1, the J gene TRBJ1-2; D is undetermined. Sequencing was done on a sample of naive CD4+ T cells from blood. This receptor was obtained from a man younger than 30 with type 1 diabetes. In DNA, the CDR3 is TGTGCCAGCGTAGCGGTCACTAACTATGGCTACACCTTC. This encodes CASVAVTNYGYTF.